This T cell receptor (beta chain) was captured in a study of beta chain features in type 1 diabetes. cDNA synthesis used the whole RNA isolate, giving expressed TCRB sequences. Naive, central memory and regulatory T cell samples yielded roughly 3.6 million reads on average. TCRdb's table, derived via immunoSEQ multiplex PCR, lists solely in-frame clones and lacks some. The sample records 350,000 to 450,000 clones, around 14% being singletons. Central memory, naive, regulatory and stem cell-like memory CD4+ cells were sorted by CD45RO/CCR7/CD25/CD127/CD95/CD27. The V end was cut by 0 bases, the J end by 6 bases, with 12 bases between. The CDR3 contains 15 residues. CDR1 is MGHRA and CDR2 is YSYEKL in the germline V gene.

The sample comprised naive CD4+ T cells from blood. The chain combines TRBV4-1 with TRBJ2-1; maybe TRBD2 (5 bases). The source of this sequence is a man aged 25 to 40 in good health. This CDR3 is CASSQEGRSGNEQFF. In DNA form, the CDR3 reads TGCGCCAGCAGCCAAGAAGGTAGAAGCGGCAATGAGCAGTTCTTC.